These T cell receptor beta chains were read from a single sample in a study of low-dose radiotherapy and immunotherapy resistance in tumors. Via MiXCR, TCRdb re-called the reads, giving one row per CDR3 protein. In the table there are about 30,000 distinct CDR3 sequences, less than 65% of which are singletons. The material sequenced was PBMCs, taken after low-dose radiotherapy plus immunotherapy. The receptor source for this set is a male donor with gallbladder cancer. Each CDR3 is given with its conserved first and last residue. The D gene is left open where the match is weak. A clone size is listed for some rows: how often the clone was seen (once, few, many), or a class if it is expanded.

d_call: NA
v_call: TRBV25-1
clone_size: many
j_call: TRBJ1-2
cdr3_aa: CASSEGGSVNYGYTF
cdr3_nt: TGTGCCAGCAGTGAGGGCGGGTCTGTAAACTATGGCTACACCTTC

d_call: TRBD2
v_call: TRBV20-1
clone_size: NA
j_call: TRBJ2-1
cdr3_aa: CSASPFSGSGYNEQFF
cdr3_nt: TGCAGTGCTAGTCCCTTTAGCGGGAGTGGTTACAATGAGCAGTTCTTC

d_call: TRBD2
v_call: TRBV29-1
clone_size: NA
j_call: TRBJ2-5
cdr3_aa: CSVQTSGRQETQYF
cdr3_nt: TGCAGCGTCCAGACTAGCGGGAGGCAAGAGACCCAGTACTTC

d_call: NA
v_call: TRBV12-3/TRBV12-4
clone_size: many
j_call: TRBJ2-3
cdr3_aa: CASSLAFPSTDTQYF
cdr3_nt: TGTGCCAGCAGTTTAGCGTTTCCTAGCACAGATACGCAGTATTTT

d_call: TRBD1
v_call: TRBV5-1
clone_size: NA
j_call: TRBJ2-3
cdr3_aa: CASSSTGPSTDTQYF
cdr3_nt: TGCGCCAGCAGCTCGACAGGGCCGAGCACAGATACGCAGTATTTT

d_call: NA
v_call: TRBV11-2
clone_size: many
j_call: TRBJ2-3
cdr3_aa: CASSLGLDTQYF
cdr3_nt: TGTGCCAGCAGCTTGGGGTTAGATACGCAGTATTTT

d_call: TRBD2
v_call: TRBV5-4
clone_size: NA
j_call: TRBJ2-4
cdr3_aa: CASSQSLAAGNIQYF
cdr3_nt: TGTGCCAGCAGCCAGTCACTAGCGGCAGGGAACATTCAGTACTTC

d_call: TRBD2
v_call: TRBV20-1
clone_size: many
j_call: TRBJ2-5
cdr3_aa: CSAASGGTIGWTQYF
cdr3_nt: TGCAGTGCGGCTAGCGGGGGGACCATAGGGTGGACCCAGTACTTC

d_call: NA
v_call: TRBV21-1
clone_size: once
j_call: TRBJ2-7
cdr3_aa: CASRHGGRDEQYF
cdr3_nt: TGTGCCAGCCGCCACGGGGGCCGGGACGAGCAGTACTTC

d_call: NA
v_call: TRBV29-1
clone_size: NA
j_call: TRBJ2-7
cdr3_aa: CSVELPGDYEQYF
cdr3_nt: TGCAGCGTTGAACTGCCGGGGGACTACGAGCAGTACTTC

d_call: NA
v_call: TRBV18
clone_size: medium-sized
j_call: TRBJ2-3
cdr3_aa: CASSPPSQADTQYF
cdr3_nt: TGTGCCAGCTCACCACCGAGCCAGGCAGATACGCAGTATTTT

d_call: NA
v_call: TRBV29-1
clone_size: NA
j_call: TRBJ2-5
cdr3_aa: CSGGPWETQYF
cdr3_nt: TGCAGCGGGGGACCGTGGGAGACCCAGTACTTC

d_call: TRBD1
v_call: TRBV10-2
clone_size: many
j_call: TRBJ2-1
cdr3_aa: CASTGTENNEQFF
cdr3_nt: TGCGCCAGCACCGGGACAGAGAACAATGAGCAGTTCTTC

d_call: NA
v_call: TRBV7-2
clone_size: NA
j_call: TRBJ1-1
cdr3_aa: CASSFQTGNTEAFF
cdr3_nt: TGTGCCAGCAGCTTCCAGACCGGGAACACTGAAGCTTTCTTT

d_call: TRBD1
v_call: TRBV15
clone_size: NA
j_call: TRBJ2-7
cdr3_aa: CATSTGTGIYEQYF
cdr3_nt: TGTGCCACCTCGACCGGGACAGGGATCTACGAGCAGTACTTC

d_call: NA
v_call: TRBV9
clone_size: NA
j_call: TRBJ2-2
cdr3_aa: CASSPHGTSATGELFFF
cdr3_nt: NA

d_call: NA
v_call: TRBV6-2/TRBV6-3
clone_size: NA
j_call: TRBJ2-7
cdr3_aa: CASSYGVEQYF
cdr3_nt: TGTGCCAGCAGTTACGGCGTCGAGCAGTACTTC

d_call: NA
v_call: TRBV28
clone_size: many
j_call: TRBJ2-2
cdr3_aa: CASKTAYTGELFF
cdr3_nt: TGTGCCAGTAAGACAGCATACACCGGGGAGCTGTTTTTT

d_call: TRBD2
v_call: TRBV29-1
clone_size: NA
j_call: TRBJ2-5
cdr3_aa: CSVTQGLGGSAETQYF
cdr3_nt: TGCAGCGTTACCCAGGGACTAGGAGGTAGTGCGGAGACCCAGTACTTC

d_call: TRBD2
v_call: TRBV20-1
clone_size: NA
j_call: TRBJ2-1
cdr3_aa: CSARVYKTHTSGIGRLYNEQFF
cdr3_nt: TGCAGTGCTAGAGTCTACAAAACCCACACTAGCGGGATAGGCCGCCTCTACAATGAGCAGTTCTTC

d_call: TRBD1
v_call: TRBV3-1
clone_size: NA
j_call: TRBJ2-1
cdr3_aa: CASSPGTGAYNEQFF
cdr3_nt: TGTGCCAGCAGCCCCGGGACAGGCGCCTACAATGAGCAGTTCTTC

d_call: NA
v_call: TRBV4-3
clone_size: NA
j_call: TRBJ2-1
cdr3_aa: CASSQDSPPTQQFF
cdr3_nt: TGCGCCAGCAGCCAAGATTCCCCCCCAACGCAGCAGTTCTTC

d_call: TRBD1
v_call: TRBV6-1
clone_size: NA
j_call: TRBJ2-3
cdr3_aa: CASIERDRGSDTQYF
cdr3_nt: TGTGCCAGCATCGAACGGGACAGGGGTTCAGATACGCAGTATTTT

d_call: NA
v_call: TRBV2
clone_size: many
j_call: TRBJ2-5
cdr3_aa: CASTSGRPPETQYF
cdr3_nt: TGTGCCAGCACAAGCGGACGCCCTCCAGAGACCCAGTACTTC

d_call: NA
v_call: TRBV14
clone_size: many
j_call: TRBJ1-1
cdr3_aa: CASSLEVPNTEAFF
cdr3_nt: TGTGCCAGCAGCCTTGAGGTTCCGAACACTGAAGCTTTCTTT

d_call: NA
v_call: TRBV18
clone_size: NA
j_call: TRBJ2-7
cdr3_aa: CASSTGPGYEQYF
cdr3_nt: TGTGCCAGCTCAACAGGACCGGGCTACGAGCAGTACTTC

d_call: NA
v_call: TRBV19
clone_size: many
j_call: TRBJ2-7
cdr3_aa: CASSIVARADYEQYF
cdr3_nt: TGTGCCAGTAGTATAGTTGCCAGGGCGGACTACGAGCAGTACTTC

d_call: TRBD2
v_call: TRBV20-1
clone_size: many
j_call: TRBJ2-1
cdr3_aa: CSASRLAGETFNEQFF
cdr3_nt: TGCAGTGCTAGTAGGCTAGCGGGAGAAACTTTCAATGAGCAGTTCTTC

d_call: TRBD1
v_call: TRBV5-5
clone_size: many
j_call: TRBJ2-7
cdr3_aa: CASSLAPTGTYEQYF
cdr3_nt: TGTGCCAGCAGCTTGGCCCCGACAGGGACCTACGAGCAGTACTTC

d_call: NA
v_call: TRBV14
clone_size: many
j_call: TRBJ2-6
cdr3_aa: CASSPSGRGANVLTF
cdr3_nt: TGTGCCAGCAGCCCCAGCGGCCGAGGGGCCAACGTCCTGACTTTC

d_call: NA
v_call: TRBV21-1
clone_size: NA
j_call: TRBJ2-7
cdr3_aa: CASDFLGVLDEQYF
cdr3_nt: TGTGCCAGCGATTTCCTGGGGGTACTCGACGAGCAGTACTTC

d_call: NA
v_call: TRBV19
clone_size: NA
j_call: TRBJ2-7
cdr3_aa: CASSIGTGYEQYF
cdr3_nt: TGTGCCAGTAGTATAGGCACTGGCTACGAGCAGTACTTC

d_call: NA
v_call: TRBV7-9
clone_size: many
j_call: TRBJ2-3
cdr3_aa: CASSSMPLVGRF
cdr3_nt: TGTGCCAGCAGCTCTATGCCTCTAGTAGGTCGGTTT

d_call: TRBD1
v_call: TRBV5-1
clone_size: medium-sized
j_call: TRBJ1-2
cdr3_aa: CASSWTGGYGYTF
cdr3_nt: TGTGCCAGCAGCTGGACAGGGGGCTATGGCTACACCTTC

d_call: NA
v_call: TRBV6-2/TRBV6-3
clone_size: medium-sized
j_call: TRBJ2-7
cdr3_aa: CASSEAAFSESYEQYF
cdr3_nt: TGTGCCAGCAGTGAAGCGGCGTTTAGCGAAAGCTACGAGCAGTACTTC

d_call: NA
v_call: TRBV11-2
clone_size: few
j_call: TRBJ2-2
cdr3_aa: CASSVSPRGTGELFF
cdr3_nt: TGTGCCAGCAGCGTCAGCCCTAGGGGGACCGGGGAGCTGTTTTTT

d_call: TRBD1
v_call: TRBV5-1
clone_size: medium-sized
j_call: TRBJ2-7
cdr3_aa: CASSSAGQGYEQYF
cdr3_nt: TGCGCCAGCAGCTCGGCGGGACAGGGGTACGAGCAGTACTTC

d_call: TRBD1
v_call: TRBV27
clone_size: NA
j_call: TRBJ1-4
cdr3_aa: CASSLGRTGVNEKLFF
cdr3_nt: TGTGCCAGCAGTTTGGGGAGGACAGGGGTTAATGAAAAACTGTTTTTT

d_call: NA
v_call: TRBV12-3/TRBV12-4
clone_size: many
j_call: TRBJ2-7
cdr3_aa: CASSLWLGSYEQYF
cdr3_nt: TGTGCCAGCAGTTTATGGCTGGGAAGCTACGAGCAGTACTTC

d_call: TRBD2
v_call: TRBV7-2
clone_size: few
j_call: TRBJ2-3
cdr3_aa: CASSFDSGGTDTQYF
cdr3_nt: TGTGCCAGCAGCTTTGATAGCGGGGGCACAGATACGCAGTATTTT

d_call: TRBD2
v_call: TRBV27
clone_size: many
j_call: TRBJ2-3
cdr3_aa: CASSPRTSGSPTDTQYF
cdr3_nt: TGTGCCAGCAGTCCTCGGACTAGCGGGAGCCCCACAGATACGCAGTATTTT